This T cell receptor beta chain was retrieved from a study of cytomegalovirus exposure and HLA in healthy donors. Study-level results: For cytomegalovirus status, the classifier reportedly gave diagnoses with high specificity and sensitivity.

Sequencing was performed with immunoSEQ multiplex PCR; in TCRdb, only in-frame clones are kept and a portion is missing. The sample has roughly 110,000 clones, less than 90% seen once. Turning to this clone: Antigen: not known.

Germline V gene sequence: CDR1 LGHNA, CDR2 YSLEER. This CDR3 comprises 15 residues. Trimming took 4 bases from V and 6 from J, leaving 18 bases between them. The chain uses TRBV4-3 and TRBJ1-2, with D possibly TRBD1 on 6 matching bases. This TCR was sampled from a woman between 18 and 29 years old in good health and CMV-seropositive. Sequencing input: PBMCs. The DNA of the CDR3 is TGCGCCAGCAGCCTAGCGGTGGGAGGGGGAGATGGCTACACCTTC. Encoded protein: CASSLAVGGGDGYTF.